The 11 T cell receptor beta chains below all came from one sample that was sequenced in a study of cytomegalovirus exposure and HLA in healthy donors. The PCR contained 60 Vbeta and 13 Jbeta primers. TCRdb's table, derived via immunoSEQ multiplex PCR, lists solely in-frame clones and lacks some. Among about 130,000 clones listed, roughly two thirds were seen once. Sequences were obtained from PBMCs. The source is a man aged 25-45 years in good health and CMV-seropositive.

This clone appeared a few times. This sample includes further DNA sequences coding for the same CDR3. The rearrangement uses TRBV5-1 and TRBJ1-1; D possibly corresponds to TRBD1 (5 bases). V was trimmed by 1 base and J by 1 base, leaving 5 bases between them. The CDR3 is 13 amino acids. The V gene's germline CDR1 is SGHRS and CDR2 YFSETQ. CDR3 nucleotides: TGCGCCAGCAGCTTGCAGGGGAACACTGAAGCTTTCTTT. It yields the protein CASSLQGNTEAFF.

The chain couples TRBV2 to TRBJ2-5; TRBD2 agrees at 9 bases. Germline lookup yields CDR1 SNHLY and CDR2 FYNNEI. The V segment lost 6 bases and the J segment 7 bases; nucleotides outside the gene matches: 6. This CDR3 has 13 residues. The DNA of the CDR3 is TGTGCCAGCAGGACGGGACTAGCTGGGACCCAGTACTTC. Its translation is CASRTGLAGTQYF.

The chain links TRBV7-6 to TRBJ2-7, with 14 bases that match TRBD2. The length of the CDR3 is 15 residues. J was trimmed by 3 bases and V by 5 bases; bases with no gene match: 3. Germline assignment: CDR1 SGHVS and CDR2 FNYEAQ. In DNA, the CDR3 is TGTGCCAGCAGCCAAGGACTAGCGGGAGGCTACGAGCAGTACTTC. It yields the protein CASSQGLAGGYEQYF.

The V gene is TRBV15, the J gene TRBJ2-5, with D possibly matching TRBD2 (5 bases). This CDR3 has 15 amino acids. CDR1 and CDR2 from the germline V gene are LNHNV and YYDKDF (reference sequence). V was trimmed by 0 bases and J by 5 bases, leaving 13 bases between them. This CDR3 is CATSRDLVGVETQYF. CDR3 coding DNA: TGTGCCACCAGCAGAGATCTTGTGGGAGTGGAGACCCAGTACTTC. The variable domain in full, with the rest retrieved from reference TRBV15 and TRBJ2-5, is DAMVIQNPRYQVTQFGKPVTLSCSQTLNHNVMYWYQQKSSQAPKLLFHYYDKDFNNEADTPDNFQSRRPNTSFCFLDIRSPGLGDTAMYLCATSRDLVGVETQYFGPGTRLLVL.

The J gene is TRBJ1-2, the V gene TRBV9, with D tentatively TRBD1 (5 bases). The length of the CDR3 is 15 residues. Trimming removed 0 bases at V and 5 bases at J, with 14 bases between. Per the germline V gene, CDR1 is SGDLS and CDR2 is YYNGEE. The CDR3: CASSVAEGPIYGYTF. CDR3 bases: TGTGCCAGCAGCGTAGCGGAGGGACCGATTTATGGCTACACCTTC.

The rearrangement joins TRBV7-3 to TRBJ2-7; D is ambiguous. V dropped 3 bases and J dropped 6 bases, with 12 bases sitting between them. This CDR3 has 13 residues. Germline V lookup: CDR1 SGHTA, CDR2 FQGTGA. DNA of the CDR3: TGTGCCAGCAGCTTTGGTAACGGTGGCGAGCAGTACTTC. Encoded protein: CASSFGNGGEQYF.

The V call is TRBV28, the J call TRBJ2-5, with 7 nucleotides matching TRBD2. CDR1 is MDHEN, CDR2 SYDVKM, per germline. The CDR3 runs to 16 residues. V trimming: 5 bases; J trimming: 2 bases; junction bases outside the gene matches: 11. The CDR3 sequence is CASSLGEGAVQETQYF. The CDR3 region has the DNA TGTGCCAGCAGTCTCGGGGAGGGCGCCGTTCAAGAGACCCAGTACTTC.

V gene TRBV4-3 combines with J gene TRBJ1-4; TRBD1 aligns across 8 bases. The CDR3 totals 16 residues. Per the germline V gene, CDR1 is LGHNA and CDR2 is YSLEER. V lost 3 bases and J lost 6; bases outside the gene matches: 9. The CDR3 region has the DNA TGCGCCAGCAGCCATTTTTTGACAGGGGAAGATGAAAAACTGTTTTTT. It yields the protein CASSHFLTGEDEKLFF.

The chain joins TRBV21-1 to TRBJ2-1; TRBD2, the table's D call, was not compared with the DNA. TRBV21-1 is a pseudogene segment. This CDR3 comprises 15 residues. CDR3 sequence reads: CASSKEREGLNEQFF. CDR3 sequence (DNA): TGTGCCAGCAGCAAAGAGCGGGAGGGCCTCAATGAGCAGTTCTTC.

This rearrangement joins TRBV7-2 to TRBJ1-5; unclear D gene. CDR1 and CDR2 from the germline V gene are SGHTA and FQGNSA. This CDR3 spans 12 amino acids. The V and J ends lost 1 base and 7 bases respectively, with 5 bases between them. The CDR3 here is CASSLGAQPQHF. The CDR3 DNA reads as TGTGCCAGCAGCTTAGGGGCCCAGCCCCAGCATTTT.

The chain has TRBV6-6 and TRBJ2-7, with 11 bases that match TRBD2. The CDR3 totals 15 residues. Trimming at V came to 5 bases and at J to 4 bases, leaving 7 bases not matched to a gene. The germline V gene has CDR1 MNHNY and CDR2 SVGAGI (reference sequence). The CDR3 protein is CASSKLAGELYEQYF. CDR3 in DNA: TGTGCCAGCAGTAAACTAGCGGGAGAGTTGTACGAGCAGTACTTC.